This paragraph reports one T cell receptor (beta chain). Its antigen is unknown. The source of the sample is a study of shared clonotypes between healthy human individuals. The repertoire was sequenced with immunoSEQ multiplex PCR; TCRdb's copy has only in-frame clones and lacks some. The table lists approximately 2.3 million clones, over 90% of them singletons. Notes on the study in general: Clonotypes that were shared across several donors made up around 5% of naive CD4 clonotypes. A limitation of the genetic and exposure-history diversity represented arose from few donors.

The CDR3 is 15 amino acids. Looked up from germline, CDR1 is MGHRA and CDR2 is YSYEKL. V gave up 0 bases and J gave up 8 bases, with 11 bases separating them. Material for sequencing was naive CD4+ T cells from PBMCs. Stated subset: CD45RA+ positively selected. V and J are TRBV4-1 and TRBJ1-6; D uncertain. The sequence derives from a man between 18 and 29 years old in good health. Some clones in this sample may be carry-over from other donors' samples. This chain's CDR3 is CASSQDDRVHSPLHF. The CDR3 DNA reads as TGCGCCAGCAGCCAAGATGACCGAGTGCATTCACCCCTCCACTTT.